The present TCR beta chain was sequenced within a study of PD-1 blockade in classical Hodgkin lymphoma. Profiled with immunoSEQ multiplex PCR; TCRdb holds only in-frame clones, not every one. The sample consists of some 93,000 clones, roughly 78% of them appearing once. Germline-derived CDR1 and CDR2 are MNHEY and SVGAGI. The germline V and J ends were trimmed by 6 bases and 3 bases, with 6 bases remaining between them. This CDR3 is 11 amino acids long. The time point is: cycle 4 day 1 (C4D1), after around six weeks of nivolumab. All patients relapsed after autologous stem cell transplantation, and brentuximab vedotin exposure varied. Complete response, partial response or progressive disease constituted the best response categories observed.

V usage is TRBV6-5 and J usage is TRBJ2-7; D is possibly TRBD2 (5 bases). Sequenced here: peripheral blood mononuclear cells (PBMCs), sampled before the fourth cycle of nivolumab. The receptor comes from a human donor with classical Hodgkin lymphoma. CDR3 residues: CASRRDYEQYF. The CDR3 nucleotides read TGTGCCAGCAGGAGGGACTACGAGCAGTACTTC.